This T cell receptor beta chain was captured in a study of blood T cell repertoires in COVID-19. Study-level background: Samples taken during acute and convalescent COVID-19 were collected in the United States, Italy and Spain.

Germline V gene data show CDR1 as ENHRY and CDR2 as SYGVKD. The junction had 3 bases not matched to a gene; V was cut back by 6 bases and J by 5 bases. The CDR3 totals 15 residues. The method was immunoSEQ multiplex PCR; TCRdb's version includes in-frame clones alone and lacks a portion of them. The repertoire has 100,000 to 120,000 clones, 80% to 85% of them found once; the top ten carry roughly 14%. Source material: peripheral blood. The TCR comes from a woman older than 75 with acute or convalescent COVID-19. The rearrangement joins TRBV10-3 to TRBJ2-2; 13 bases line up with TRBD2. CDR3 residues: CAISPGLAGTGELFF. The CDR3 DNA reads TGTGCCATCAGCCCGGGACTAGCGGGAACCGGGGAGCTGTTTTTT.